A single sample gave rise to the 10 T cell receptor beta chains below, sequenced in a study of neurological immune-mediated disorders. TCRdb independently ran MiXCR on the 5' RACE reads; one entry per CDR3 protein. The sample has 90,000 to 150,000 distinct CDR3 sequences, more than 2.5% seen once. The specimen sequenced was PBMCs. These receptors came from a woman aged 30 to 39 with multiple sclerosis.

This clonotype came up many times. The gene calls are TRBV6-2 or TRBV6-3 and TRBJ1-6; no clear D. From germline, CDR1 is MNHEY and CDR2 SVGEGT. V was clipped by 5 bases and J by 8 bases, with 7 bases between them. This CDR3 is 12 amino acids long. Here the CDR3 reads CASSLQYSPLHF. DNA of the CDR3: TGTGCCAGCAGTCTACAGTATTCACCCCTCCACTTT.

This clonotype was picked up many times. The V and J genes are TRBV5-1 and TRBJ1-1, with D tentatively TRBD1 (6 bases). The germline V gene encodes CDR1 SGHRS and CDR2 YFSETQ. Deletions cut 5 bases from V and 1 base from J, with 15 bases between. The CDR3 extends over 15 amino acids. The DNA for the CDR3 is TGCGCCAGCAGATCCGTTGACAGGAGGAACACTGAAGCTTTCTTT. It is translated as CASRSVDRRNTEAFF.

This clonotype was seen repeatedly, ten times or more. This chain joins TRBV10-3 and TRBJ1-3; TRBD1 matches 7 bases. J gave up 2 bases and V 10 bases, and 11 bases lay outside the gene matches. Germline-derived CDR1 and CDR2 are ENHRY and SYGVKD. The CDR3 consists of 15 residues. As DNA, the CDR3 is TGTGCCACACAAGGGACAGAAAGAGCTGGAAACACCATATATTTT. Translating gives CATQGTERAGNTIYF.

This clonotype was recorded many times. The genes are TRBV7-2 and TRBJ2-3; D unclear. The CDR3 has 12 residues. V gave up 2 bases and J gave up 2 bases, with 2 bases separating them. Germline loops: CDR1 SGHTA, CDR2 FQGNSA. The CDR3 is CASSLLTDTQYF. In DNA, the CDR3 is TGTGCCAGCAGCTTACTCACAGATACGCAGTATTTT.

To note about this clonotype: This may be a read error, as it is one base from a much larger clone. The chain carries TRBV5-1 and TRBJ2-1; D tentatively reads TRBD1 or TRBD2 (5 bases each). Germline CDR1 SGHRS, CDR2 YFSETQ. The CDR3 runs 15 residues. V lost 4 bases and J 8 bases, leaving 19 bases between the germline ends. The CDR3 sequence is CASSRYGTLGDEQFF. CDR3 DNA: TGCGCCAGCAGCCGATACGGGACCCTCGGGGATGAGCAGTTCTTC. Looking up the rest from reference TRBV5-1 and TRBJ2-1 gives the full variable domain: KAGVTQTPRYLIKTRGQQVTLSCSPISGHRSVSWYQQTPGQGLQFLFEYFSETQRNKGNFPGRFSGRQFSNSRSEMNVSTLELGDSALYLCASSRYGTLGDEQFFGPGTRLTVL.

This clonotype was seen a handful of times. A much bigger clone sits one base away, suggesting this may be a read error. This chain links TRBV12-3 or TRBV12-4 with TRBJ1-5; no clear D gene. V was pared by 3 bases and J by 12 bases, with 18 bases between. CDR3 length: 14 residues. The CDR3 DNA follows: TGTGCCAGCAGTTTGAATGGCAGGAGGGAGCACCAGCATTTT. Its translation: CASSLNGRREHQHF.

The sample holds many counts of this clonotype. The CDR3 DNA follows: TGTGCCAGCACTCCACAGGGGAGAGGTACTGAAGCTTTCTTT. Protein sequence: CASTPQGRGTEAFF. The chain recombines TRBV12-3 or TRBV12-4 with TRBJ1-1; 7 bases align to TRBD1. The CDR3 spans 14 residues. The V gene end was trimmed by 7 bases and the J gene end by 5 bases; junction bases not matched to a gene: 10.

This clonotype was observed at least ten times. V gene TRBV7-2 combines with J gene TRBJ2-3; D not resolved. Germline V gene sequence: CDR1 SGHTA, CDR2 FQGNSA. The length of the CDR3 is 15 residues. V was trimmed by 1 base and J by 4 bases, leaving 12 bases between them. The CDR3 DNA reads as TGTGCCAGCAGCTTAGGGGTGAATATCGCAGATACGCAGTATTTT. Its translation: CASSLGVNIADTQYF.

The gene calls are TRBV20-1 and TRBJ2-3; TRBD1 is a possible D gene (5 bases). The ends were cut back, 3 bases at V and 5 bases at J, with 6 bases in the middle. Germline CDR1 reads DFQATT; CDR2 reads SNEGSKA (reference sequence). CDR3 size: 11 residues. The DNA for the CDR3 is TGCAGTGCTAGGGACATAGATACGCAGTATTTT. It translates to CSARDIDTQYF.

Points on this clonotype: A read error may be the cause here, since a much bigger clone is one base away. V usage is TRBV20-1 and J usage is TRBJ2-3; 7 positions match TRBD2. Looked up from germline, CDR1 is DFQATT and CDR2 is SNEGSKA (reference sequence). The CDR3 totals 15 residues. CDR3 DNA sequence: TGCAGTGCCCAGGCGGCTAGCGGCTTCACAGATACGAAGTATTTT. The encoded protein is CSAQAASGFTDTKYF.